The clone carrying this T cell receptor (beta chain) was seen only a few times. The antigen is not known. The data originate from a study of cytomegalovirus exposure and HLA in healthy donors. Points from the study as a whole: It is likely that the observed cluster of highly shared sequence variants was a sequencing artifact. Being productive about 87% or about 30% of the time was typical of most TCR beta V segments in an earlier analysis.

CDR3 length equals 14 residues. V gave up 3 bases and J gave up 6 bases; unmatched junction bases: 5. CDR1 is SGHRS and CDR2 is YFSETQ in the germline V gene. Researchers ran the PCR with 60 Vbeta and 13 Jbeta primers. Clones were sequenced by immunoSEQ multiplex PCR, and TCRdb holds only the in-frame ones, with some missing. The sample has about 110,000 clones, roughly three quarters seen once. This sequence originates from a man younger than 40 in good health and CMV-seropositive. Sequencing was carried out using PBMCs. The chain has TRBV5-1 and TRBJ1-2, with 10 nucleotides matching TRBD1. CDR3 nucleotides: TGCGCCAGCAGCTACTCCGGGACAGGGGATGGCTACACCTTC. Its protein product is CASSYSGTGDGYTF.